This entry is about one T cell receptor (beta chain). This sample was included in a study of T-cell reconstitution after alpha-beta-depleted transplantation in children. The V and J ends lost 5 bases and 9 bases respectively, with 11 bases between them. Germline loops: CDR1 SGHTA, CDR2 FQGNSA. The CDR3 covers 12 residues. Unique molecular identifiers were used in preparing the TCRbeta library. TCRdb re-called the PCR reads through MiXCR, storing one row per CDR3 protein. The table records 500,000 to 600,000 distinct CDR3 sequences, 32% of them present only once. This clonotype originated in a human donor who donated a stem cell graft to a child with aplastic anemia. This material consisted of PBMCs from the stem cell graft donor, taken from the stem cell graft. The V and J genes are TRBV7-2 and TRBJ2-1; TRBD2 is a possible D gene (5 bases). For the CDR3, the DNA is TGTGCCAGCAGCGGAAGCGGCTTTGAGCAGTTCTTC. Protein sequence: CASSGSGFEQFF.